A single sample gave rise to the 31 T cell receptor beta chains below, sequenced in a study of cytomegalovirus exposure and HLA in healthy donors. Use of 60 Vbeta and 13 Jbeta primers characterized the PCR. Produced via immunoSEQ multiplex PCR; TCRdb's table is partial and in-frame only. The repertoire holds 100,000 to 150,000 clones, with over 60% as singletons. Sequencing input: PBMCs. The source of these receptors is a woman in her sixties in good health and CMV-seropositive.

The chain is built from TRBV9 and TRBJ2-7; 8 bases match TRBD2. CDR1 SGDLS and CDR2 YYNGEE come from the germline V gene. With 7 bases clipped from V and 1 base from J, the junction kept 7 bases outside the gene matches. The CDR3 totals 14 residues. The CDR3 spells CASGPGGRSYEQYF. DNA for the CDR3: TGTGCCAGCGGTCCGGGGGGGCGGTCCTACGAGCAGTACTTC.

CDR3 nucleotide sequence: TGCAGCGTTGTTAAAGGGAACGGGGGCGAGCAGTACTTC. Translation gives CSVVKGNGGEQYF. The rearrangement joins TRBV29-1 to TRBJ2-7, with D maybe TRBD2 (6 bases). CDR3 size: 13 residues. From germline, CDR1 is SQVTM and CDR2 ANQGSEA. V was shortened by 4 bases and J by 6 bases, with 16 bases between the two germline ends.

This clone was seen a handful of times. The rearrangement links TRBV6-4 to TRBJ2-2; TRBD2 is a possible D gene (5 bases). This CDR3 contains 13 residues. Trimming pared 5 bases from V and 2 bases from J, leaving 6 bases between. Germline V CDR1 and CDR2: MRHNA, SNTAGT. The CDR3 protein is CASSSGNTGELFF. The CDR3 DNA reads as TGTGCCAGCAGTAGCGGCAACACCGGGGAGCTGTTTTTT.

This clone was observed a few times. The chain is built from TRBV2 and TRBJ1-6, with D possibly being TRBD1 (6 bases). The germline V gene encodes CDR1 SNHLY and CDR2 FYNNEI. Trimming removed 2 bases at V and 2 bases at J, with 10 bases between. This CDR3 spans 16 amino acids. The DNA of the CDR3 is TGTGCCAGCAGTGAATCGAAGGGGGCCTATAATTCACCCCTCCACTTT. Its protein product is CASSESKGAYNSPLHF. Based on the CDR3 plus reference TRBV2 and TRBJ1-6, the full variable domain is EPEVTQTPSHQVTQMGQEVILRCVPISNHLYFYWYRQILGQKVEFLVSFYNNEISEKSEIFDDQFSVERPDGSNFTLKIRSTKLEDSAMYFCASSESKGAYNSPLHFGNGTRLTVT.

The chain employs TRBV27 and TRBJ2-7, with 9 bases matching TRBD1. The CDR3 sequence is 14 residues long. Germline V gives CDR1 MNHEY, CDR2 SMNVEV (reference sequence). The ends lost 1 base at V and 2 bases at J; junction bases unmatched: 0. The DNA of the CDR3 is TGTGCCAGCAGTTTATACAGGGGGCCCTACGAGCAGTACTTC. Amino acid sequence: CASSLYRGPYEQYF.

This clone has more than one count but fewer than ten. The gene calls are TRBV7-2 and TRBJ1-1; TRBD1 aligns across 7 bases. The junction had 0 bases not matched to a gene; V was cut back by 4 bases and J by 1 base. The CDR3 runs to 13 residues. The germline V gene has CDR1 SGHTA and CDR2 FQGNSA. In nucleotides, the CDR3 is TGTGCCAGCAGCTGGGACAGGAACACTGAAGCTTTCTTT. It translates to CASSWDRNTEAFF.

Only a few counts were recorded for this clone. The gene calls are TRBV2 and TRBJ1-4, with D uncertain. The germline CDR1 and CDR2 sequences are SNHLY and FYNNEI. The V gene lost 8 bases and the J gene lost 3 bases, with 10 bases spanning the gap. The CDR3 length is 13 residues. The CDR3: CASRGVPNEKLFF. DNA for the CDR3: TGTGCCAGCCGGGGAGTCCCTAATGAAAAACTGTTTTTT.

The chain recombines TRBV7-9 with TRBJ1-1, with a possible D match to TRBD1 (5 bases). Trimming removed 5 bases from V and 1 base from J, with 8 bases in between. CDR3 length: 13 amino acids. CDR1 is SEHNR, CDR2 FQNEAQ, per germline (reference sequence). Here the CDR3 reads CASSAQGNTEAFF. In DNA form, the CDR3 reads TGTGCCAGCAGCGCGCAGGGGAACACTGAAGCTTTCTTT.

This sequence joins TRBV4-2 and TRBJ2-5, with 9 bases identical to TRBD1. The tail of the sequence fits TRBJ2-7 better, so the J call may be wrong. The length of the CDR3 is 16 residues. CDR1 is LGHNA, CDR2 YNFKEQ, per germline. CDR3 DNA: TGTGCCAGCAGCCAACCTTCGGGACAGGGAATCTACGAGCAGTACTTC. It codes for CASSQPSGQGIYEQYF.

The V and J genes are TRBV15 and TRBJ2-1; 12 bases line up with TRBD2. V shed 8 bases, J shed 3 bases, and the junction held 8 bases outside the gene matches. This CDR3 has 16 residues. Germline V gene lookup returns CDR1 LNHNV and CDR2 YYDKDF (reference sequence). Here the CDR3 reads CATRLAGGPGYNEQFF. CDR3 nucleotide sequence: TGTGCCACCCGGCTAGCGGGAGGGCCGGGCTACAATGAGCAGTTCTTC.

The CDR3 DNA reads TGTGCCATCAGTGAGACAGGTTCTAGCGAGCAGTACTTC. It yields the protein CAISETGSSEQYF. The rearrangement joins TRBV10-3 to TRBJ2-7; TRBD1 might be the D (5 bases). Germline V gene sequence: CDR1 ENHRY, CDR2 SYGVKD. Deletions cut 2 bases from V and 6 bases from J, with 11 bases between. The CDR3 contains 13 residues.

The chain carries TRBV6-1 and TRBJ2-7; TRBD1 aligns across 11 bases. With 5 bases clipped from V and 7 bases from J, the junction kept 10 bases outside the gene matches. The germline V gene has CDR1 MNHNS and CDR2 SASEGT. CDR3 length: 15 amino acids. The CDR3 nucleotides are TGTGCCAGCAGTCGAACGGGACAGGGGGAAGAAGAGCAGTACTTC. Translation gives CASSRTGQGEEEQYF.

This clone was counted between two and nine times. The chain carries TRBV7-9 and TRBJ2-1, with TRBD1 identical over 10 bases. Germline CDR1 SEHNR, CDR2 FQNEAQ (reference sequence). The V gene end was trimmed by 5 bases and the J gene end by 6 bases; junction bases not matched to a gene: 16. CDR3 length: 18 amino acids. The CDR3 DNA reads TGTGCCAGCAGCGTTAGGACAGGGGGGTCGTCAAACCTCAATGAGCAGTTCTTC. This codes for CASSVRTGGSSNLNEQFF.

DNA of the CDR3: TGTGCCAGCAGCCCTCAGGGGGCACCTGGCTATGGCTACACCTTC. This codes for CASSPQGAPGYGYTF. The chain carries TRBV7-3 and TRBJ1-2, with 8 positions matching TRBD1. Germline V gene data show CDR1 as SGHTA and CDR2 as FQGTGA. This CDR3 spans 15 amino acids. With V trimmed by 5 bases and J by 4 bases, 9 bases remained unmatched.

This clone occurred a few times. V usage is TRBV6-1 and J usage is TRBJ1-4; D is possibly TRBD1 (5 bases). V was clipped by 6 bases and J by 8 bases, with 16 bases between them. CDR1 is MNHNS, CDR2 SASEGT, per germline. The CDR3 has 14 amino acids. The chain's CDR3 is CASSGGDSVEKLFF. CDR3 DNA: TGTGCCAGCAGCGGAGGGGACTCCGTCGAAAAACTGTTTTTT.

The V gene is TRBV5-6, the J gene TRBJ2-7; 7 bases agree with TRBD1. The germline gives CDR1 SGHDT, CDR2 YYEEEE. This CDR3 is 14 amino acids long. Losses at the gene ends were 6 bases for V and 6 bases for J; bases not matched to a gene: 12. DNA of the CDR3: TGTGCCAGCACCAAAAGGGCCAGGGGGAGCGAGCAGTACTTC. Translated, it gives CASTKRARGSEQYF.

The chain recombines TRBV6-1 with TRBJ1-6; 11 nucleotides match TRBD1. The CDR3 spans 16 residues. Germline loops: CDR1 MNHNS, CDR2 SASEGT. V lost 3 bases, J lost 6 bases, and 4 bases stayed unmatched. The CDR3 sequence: CASSDRTGGFNSPLHF. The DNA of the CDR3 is TGTGCCAGCAGTGATCGGACAGGGGGCTTTAATTCACCCCTCCACTTT.

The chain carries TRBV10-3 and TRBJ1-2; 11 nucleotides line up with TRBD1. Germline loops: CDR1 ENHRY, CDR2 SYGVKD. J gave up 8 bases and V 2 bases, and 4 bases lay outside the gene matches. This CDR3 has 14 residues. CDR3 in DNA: TGTGCCATCAGTGAGATGGACAGGGGGCAGGGCTACACCTTC. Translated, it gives CAISEMDRGQGYTF.

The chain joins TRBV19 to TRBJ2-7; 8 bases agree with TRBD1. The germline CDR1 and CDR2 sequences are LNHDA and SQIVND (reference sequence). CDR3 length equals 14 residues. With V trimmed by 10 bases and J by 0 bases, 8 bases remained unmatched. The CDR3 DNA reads TGTGCCACTAGACAGGGGATTGGCTCCTACGAGCAGTACTTC. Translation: CATRQGIGSYEQYF.

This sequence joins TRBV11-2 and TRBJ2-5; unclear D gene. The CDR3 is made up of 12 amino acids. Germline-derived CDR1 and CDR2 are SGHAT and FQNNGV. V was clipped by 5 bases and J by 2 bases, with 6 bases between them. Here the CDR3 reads CASSGSQETQYF. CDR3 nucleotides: TGTGCCAGCAGCGGCAGTCAAGAGACCCAGTACTTC.

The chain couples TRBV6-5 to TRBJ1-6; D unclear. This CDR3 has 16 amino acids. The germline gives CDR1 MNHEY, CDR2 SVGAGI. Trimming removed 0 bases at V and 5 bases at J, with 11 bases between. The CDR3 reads CASSYSLLTHNSPLHF. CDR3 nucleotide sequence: TGTGCCAGCAGTTACTCACTCCTAACTCATAATTCACCCCTCCACTTT.

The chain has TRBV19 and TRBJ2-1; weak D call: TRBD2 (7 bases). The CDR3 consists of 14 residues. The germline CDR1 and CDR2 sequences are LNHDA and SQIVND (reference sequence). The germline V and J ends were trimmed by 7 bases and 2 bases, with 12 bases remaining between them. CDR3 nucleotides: TGTGCCAGTACCCGGGGGGCCCCCTACAATGAGCAGTTCTTC. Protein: CASTRGAPYNEQFF.

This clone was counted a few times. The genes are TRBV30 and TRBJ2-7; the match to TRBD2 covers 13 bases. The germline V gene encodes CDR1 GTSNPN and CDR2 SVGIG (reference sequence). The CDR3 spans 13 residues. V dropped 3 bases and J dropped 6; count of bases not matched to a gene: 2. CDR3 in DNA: TGTGCCTGGAGCCGGACTAGCGGGGGCGAGCAGTACTTC. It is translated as CAWSRTSGGEQYF.

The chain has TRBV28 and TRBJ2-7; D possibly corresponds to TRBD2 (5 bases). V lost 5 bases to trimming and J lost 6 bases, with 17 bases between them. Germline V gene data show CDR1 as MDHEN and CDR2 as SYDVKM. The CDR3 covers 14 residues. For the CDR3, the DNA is TGTGCCAGCAGTGTTGCTAGCTCGGTGGGCGAGCAGTACTTC. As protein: CASSVASSVGEQYF.

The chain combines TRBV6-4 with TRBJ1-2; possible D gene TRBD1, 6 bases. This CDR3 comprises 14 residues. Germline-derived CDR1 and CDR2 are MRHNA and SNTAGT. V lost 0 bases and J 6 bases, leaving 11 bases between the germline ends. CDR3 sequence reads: CASSDSGGRDGYTF. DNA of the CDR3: TGTGCCAGCAGTGACTCGGGGGGGCGCGATGGCTACACCTTC.

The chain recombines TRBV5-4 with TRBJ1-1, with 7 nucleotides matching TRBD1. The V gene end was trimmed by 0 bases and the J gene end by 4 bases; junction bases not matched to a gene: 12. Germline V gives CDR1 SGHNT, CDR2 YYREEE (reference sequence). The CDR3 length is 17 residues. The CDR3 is CASSLAGTAARGTEAFF. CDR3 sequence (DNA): TGTGCCAGCAGCTTGGCTGGGACAGCGGCGCGGGGCACTGAAGCTTTCTTT.

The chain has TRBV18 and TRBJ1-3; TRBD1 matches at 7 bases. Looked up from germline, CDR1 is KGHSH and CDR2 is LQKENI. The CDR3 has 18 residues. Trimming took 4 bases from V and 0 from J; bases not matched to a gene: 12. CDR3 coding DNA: TGTGCCAGCTCACTCTACCCCTGGGACAGAACCTCTGGAAACACCATATATTTT. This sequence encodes CASSLYPWDRTSGNTIYF. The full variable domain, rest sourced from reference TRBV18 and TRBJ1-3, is NAGVMQNPRHLVRRRGQEARLRCSPMKGHSHVYWYRQLPEEGLKFMVYLQKENIIDESGMPKERFSAEFPKEGPSILRIQQVVRGDSAAYFCASSLYPWDRTSGNTIYFGEGSWLTVV.

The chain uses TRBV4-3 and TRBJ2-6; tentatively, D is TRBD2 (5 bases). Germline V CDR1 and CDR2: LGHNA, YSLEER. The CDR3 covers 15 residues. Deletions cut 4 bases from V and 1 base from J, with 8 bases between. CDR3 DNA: TGCGCCAGCAGCCGGTCGGGGTCTGGGGCCAACGTCCTGACTTTC. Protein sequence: CASSRSGSGANVLTF.

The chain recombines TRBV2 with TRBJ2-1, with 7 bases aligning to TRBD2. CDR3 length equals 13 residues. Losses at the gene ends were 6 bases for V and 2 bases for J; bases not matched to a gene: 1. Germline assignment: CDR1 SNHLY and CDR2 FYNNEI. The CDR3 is CASRTSPYNEQFF. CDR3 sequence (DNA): TGTGCCAGCAGGACTAGCCCCTACAATGAGCAGTTCTTC. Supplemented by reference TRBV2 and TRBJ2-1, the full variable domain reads EPEVTQTPSHQVTQMGQEVILRCVPISNHLYFYWYRQILGQKVEFLVSFYNNEISEKSEIFDDQFSVERPDGSNFTLKIRSTKLEDSAMYFCASRTSPYNEQFFGPGTRLTVL.

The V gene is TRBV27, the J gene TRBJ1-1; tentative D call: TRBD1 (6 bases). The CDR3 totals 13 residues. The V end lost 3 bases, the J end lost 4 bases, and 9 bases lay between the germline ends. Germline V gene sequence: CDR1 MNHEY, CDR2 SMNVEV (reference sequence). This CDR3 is CASSFIGGTEAFF. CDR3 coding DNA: TGTGCCAGCAGTTTCATAGGGGGCACTGAAGCTTTCTTT.

The CDR3 protein is CASSPGGNTQYF. CDR3 nucleotides: TGTGCCAGCAGCCCGGGGGGGAATACGCAGTATTTT. The chain employs TRBV14 and TRBJ2-3, with 8 bases that match TRBD2. The CDR3 covers 12 residues. The germline V gene has CDR1 SGHDN and CDR2 FVKESK. J lost 7 bases, V lost 4 bases, and 1 base had no gene match.